This passage covers 3 T cell receptor beta chains from one sample sequenced in a study of T-cell memory formation after mild COVID-19. Using its own MiXCR run on the 5' RACE reads, TCRdb lists one record per CDR3 protein. The table records about 410,000 distinct CDR3 sequences, approximately 18% of them present only once. The specimen was PBMCs or a T cell subset sorted from them (not recorded which). The receptors originated from a man between 18 and 29 years old who had mild COVID-19 (a few samples of this study predate the infection). Cell type and time point are not known.

In its sample, this clonotype was seen a few times. The genes are TRBV5-1 and TRBJ1-3, with D maybe TRBD1 (6 bases). V shed 7 bases and J shed 0 bases, with 11 bases lying between them. CDR1 and CDR2 (germline): SGHRS, YFSETQ. This CDR3 comprises 14 residues. In DNA, the CDR3 is TGCGCCAGCCACCCAGGGGACTCTGGAAACACCATATATTTT. Encoded protein: CASHPGDSGNTIYF.

This clonotype was counted a few times. The chain links TRBV6-2 or TRBV6-3 to TRBJ2-3, with D maybe TRBD2 (7 bases). Germline V gives CDR1 MNHEY, CDR2 SVGEGT. V shed 10 bases and J shed 6 bases, with 14 bases lying between them. There are 12 residues in the CDR3. CDR3 sequence reads: CATGEGGDTQYF. The CDR3 nucleotides read TGTGCCACCGGCGAGGGGGGGGATACGCAGTATTTT.

CDR3 bases: TGCAGTGCTAGTCATTGGCGATCCTACAATGAGCAGTTCTTC. This translates into CSASHWRSYNEQFF. The genes are TRBV20-1 and TRBJ2-1; D remains ambiguous. Per the germline V gene, CDR1 is DFQATT and CDR2 is SNEGSKA (reference sequence). The CDR3 totals 14 residues. V lost 3 bases, J lost 1 base, and 10 bases lay in between.